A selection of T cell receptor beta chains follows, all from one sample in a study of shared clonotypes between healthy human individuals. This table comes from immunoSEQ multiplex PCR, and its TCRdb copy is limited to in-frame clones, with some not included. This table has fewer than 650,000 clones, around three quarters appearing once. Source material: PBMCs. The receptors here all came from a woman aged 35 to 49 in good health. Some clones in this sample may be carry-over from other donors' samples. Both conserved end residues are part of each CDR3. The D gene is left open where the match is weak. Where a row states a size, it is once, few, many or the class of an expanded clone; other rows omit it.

CASSLESGTLKGYEQYF	TGTGCCAGCAGCTTAGAAAGCGGGACGCTGAAGGGCTACGAGCAGTACTTC	-	TRBD2	TRBV7-9	TRBJ2-7
CAISGRGRGTEAFF	TGTGCCATCAGTGGTAGGGGACGGGGCACTGAAGCTTTCTTT	-	-	TRBV10-3	TRBJ1-1
CASRTGRSFTEAFF	TGTGCCAGCAGAACAGGGAGGTCTTTCACTGAAGCTTTCTTT	-	-	TRBV28	TRBJ1-1
CASSEVVGGGTEQYF	TGTGCCAGCAGTGAAGTTGTCGGGGGGGGGACCGAGCAGTACTTC	-	TRBD2	TRBV6-1	TRBJ2-7
CASRKGSSYEQYF	TGTGCCAGCAGGAAGGGGAGCTCCTACGAGCAGTACTTC	few	-	TRBV21-1	TRBJ2-7
CASSYNYRAEETQYF	TGTGCCAGCAGTTACAACTACCGGGCAGAAGAGACCCAGTACTTC	many	-	TRBV6-5	TRBJ2-5
CASRDPDRYTQYF	TGCGCCAGCAGGGACCCCGATCGGTATACGCAGTATTTT	-	-	TRBV10-2	TRBJ2-3
CATSRGGTGYNEQFF	TGTGCCACCAGCAGGGGTGGGACAGGATACAATGAGCAGTTCTTC	-	TRBD1	TRBV15	TRBJ2-1
CASSLVVTGAYEQYF	TGCGCCAGCAGCTTGGTCGTGACAGGGGCCTACGAGCAGTACTTC	-	TRBD1	TRBV5-1	TRBJ2-7
CASRTVSYEQYF	TGTGCCAGCAGGACCGTATCCTACGAGCAGTACTTC	-	-	TRBV28	TRBJ2-7
CASSPGAGNQPQHF	TGTGCCAGCTCACCGGGGGCGGGCAATCAGCCCCAGCATTTT	-	-	TRBV18	TRBJ1-5
CASSPATGNYGYTF	TGTGCCAGCTCACCGGCGACAGGGAACTATGGCTACACCTTC	-	TRBD1	TRBV18	TRBJ1-2
CASSKGLDRNSYNEQFF	TGTGCCAGTAGTAAGGGATTGGACAGGAACTCCTACAATGAGCAGTTCTTC	-	TRBD1	TRBV19	TRBJ2-1
CASSLDGSGNTIYF	TGTGCCAGCAGCTTAGATGGCTCTGGAAACACCATATATTTT	-	-	TRBV7-9	TRBJ1-3
CAISELATRGTGELFF	TGTGCCATCAGTGAATTGGCGACTAGGGGCACCGGGGAGCTGTTTTTT	-	-	TRBV10-3	TRBJ2-2
CAIRDSFTGELFF	TGTGCCATCCGGGACTCCTTCACCGGGGAGCTGTTTTTT	-	-	TRBV6-1	TRBJ2-2
CASSPRGGRASTDTQYF	TGTGCCAGCAGCCCGAGGGGCGGGAGGGCCTCAACAGATACGCAGTATTTT	-	TRBD2	TRBV11-1	TRBJ2-3
CASTLGGADRASYEQYF	TGTGCCAGCACCCTTGGGGGGGCGGACAGGGCCTCCTACGAGCAGTACTTC	once	-	TRBV5-4	TRBJ2-7
CASSDSSGGVNEQFF	TGTGCCAGCAGTGACTCTTCCGGGGGGGTCAATGAGCAGTTCTTC	-	TRBD2	TRBV6-4	TRBJ2-1
CASSPAGEAGELSF	TGTGCCAGCAGTCCAGCGGGAGAAGCCGGGGAGCTGTCTTTT	-	TRBD2	TRBV25-1	TRBJ2-2
CASSLSHSYEQYF	TGTGCCAGCAGCCTGAGCCACTCCTACGAGCAGTACTTC	-	-	TRBV4-2	TRBJ2-7
CASRETTTGELFF	TGCGCCAGCAGGGAGACAACCACCGGGGAGCTGTTTTTT	-	-	TRBV5-1	TRBJ2-2